What follows are 18 T cell receptor beta chains derived from one specimen sequenced in a study of prognosis after radiotherapy for stage I lung cancer. Using two-round multiplex PCR, the authors amplified TCR beta CDR3 from genomic DNA. Primers (each specific to one TRBV or TRBJ gene) were used in first-round PCR. TCRdb analysed the multiplex PCR reads with MiXCR anew, one entry per CDR3 protein. The data contain 30,000 to 35,000 distinct CDR3 sequences, 40% to 60% of them seen just once; the ten biggest clones take up 16%. Material: PBMCs, obtained before or after stereotactic body radiation therapy (not recorded which). These TCRs come from a donor aged 50 or older with non-small cell lung cancer.

The chain recombines TRBV6-2 or TRBV6-3 with TRBJ1-3, with D unclear. The V gene lost 5 bases and the J gene lost 6 bases, with 8 bases spanning the gap. The CDR3 has 12 residues. Germline CDR1 is MNHEY and CDR2 is SVGEGT. The DNA of the CDR3 is TGTGCCAGCAGTGAACGGGCAAACACCATATATTTT. Translating gives CASSERANTIYF.

For this clonotype: A read error likely explains this, since a far larger clone differs by one base. The rearrangement uses TRBV11-3 and TRBJ2-5; D remains ambiguous. The J call is uncertain, as TRBJ2-1 better fits the DNA end. CDR1 and CDR2 from the germline V gene are SGHNT and YENEEA. This CDR3 comprises 13 residues. This chain's CDR3 is CASAGQVGNEQFF. The CDR3 DNA sequence: TGTGCCAGCGCTGGGCAAGTGGGAAATGAGCAGTTCTTC.

Comment on this clonotype: The likely explanation is a read error, given a far larger clone one base away. This chain links TRBV6-8 with TRBJ1-5, with TRBD1 matching 8 bases. CDR3 length: 16 residues. Germline-derived CDR1 and CDR2 are MNHGY and SAAAGT. CDR3 bases: TGTGCCAGCAGTTCCCAAGCAGGGGGCGCAGGCCAGCCCCAGAATTTT. Its protein is CASSSQAGGAGQPQNF.

By its share, this clonotype is medium-sized (0.01 to 0.1%). The chain uses TRBV28 and TRBJ1-1; D might be TRBD1 (6 bases). The CDR3 is 11 residues long. V was trimmed by 8 bases and J by 4 bases, leaving 8 bases between them. From germline, CDR1 is MDHEN and CDR2 SYDVKM. CDR3 DNA: TGTGCCAGCCGGGGGGCCACTGAAGCTTTCTTT. Protein sequence: CASRGATEAFF.

This clonotype was detected once. The chain employs TRBV7-2 and TRBJ2-1, with 8 bases aligning to TRBD2. CDR1 is SGHTA and CDR2 is FQGNSA in the germline V gene. CDR3 length: 17 amino acids. Trimming at V came to 0 bases and at J to 12 bases, leaving 16 bases not matched to a gene. CDR3 in amino acids: CASSLAPIGRGLVMQFF. CDR3 sequence (DNA): TGTGCCAGCAGCTTAGCGCCTATCGGGAGGGGTCTAGTTATGCAGTTCTTC.

This clonotype came up many times. The chain carries TRBV7-9 and TRBJ2-7, with D uncertain. Per germline, CDR1 SEHNR and CDR2 FQNEAQ (reference sequence). The CDR3 sequence is 11 residues long. Trimming shortened V by 6 bases and J by 5 bases, and 8 bases separated the two germline ends. The CDR3 coding sequence is TGTGCCAGCAGTCTCCTTGACGAGCAGTACTTC. Amino acids: CASSLLDEQYF.

This clonotype was observed many times. The DNA for the CDR3 is TGTGCCAGGGGGGACAGAGGCACAGATACGCAGTATTTT. It is translated as CARGDRGTDTQYF. The gene calls are TRBV5-4 and TRBJ2-3, with 7 bases identical to TRBD1. Germline trimming cut 8 bases from V and 1 base from J; bases unmatched to any gene: 4. This CDR3 comprises 13 residues. Looked up from germline, CDR1 is SGHNT and CDR2 is YYREEE (reference sequence).

This clonotype was found a few times. The chain carries TRBV3-1 and TRBJ2-1, with TRBD2 matching over 7 bases. Germline CDR1 is LGHDT and CDR2 is YNNKEL (reference sequence). The V and J ends lost 8 bases and 10 bases, in that order; junction bases with no gene match: 8. CDR3 length: 12 amino acids. In DNA, the CDR3 is TGTGCCAGCGCGTTAACGCGGGGGGAGCAGTTCTTC. Translated: CASALTRGEQFF.

This clonotype showed up many times. The V gene is TRBV13, the J gene TRBJ2-1; 13 bases map to TRBD2. Germline CDR1 and CDR2: PRHDT and FYEKMQ (reference sequence). V dropped 9 bases and J dropped 4; count of bases not matched to a gene: 12. The CDR3 is made up of 17 amino acids. The CDR3 region is CASSGTSGIWAYNEQFF. CDR3 DNA sequence: TGTGCCAGTTCCGGGACTAGCGGGATATGGGCTTACAATGAGCAGTTCTTC.

This clonotype is categorized as medium-sized. V and J are TRBV7-2 and TRBJ2-3, with D possibly TRBD1 on 6 matching bases. The CDR3 contains 14 residues. Germline values: CDR1 SGHTA, CDR2 FQGNSA. V was pared by 7 bases and J by 4 bases, with 15 bases between. This chain's CDR3 is CASTKVGGPDTQYF. The DNA of the CDR3 is TGTGCCAGCACCAAAGTAGGGGGACCAGATACGCAGTATTTT.

This clonotype is a singleton in its sample. V usage is TRBV28 and J usage is TRBJ2-3, with 13 bases matching TRBD2. The V gene end was trimmed by 6 bases and the J gene end by 4 bases; junction bases not matched to a gene: 7. CDR1 is MDHEN and CDR2 is SYDVKM in the germline V gene. CDR3 length: 16 residues. CDR3 in DNA: TGTGCCAGCAGACGGACTAGCGGGGGAAAATCAGATACGCAGTATTTT. Amino acid sequence: CASRRTSGGKSDTQYF.

This clonotype was counted at least ten times. In DNA, the CDR3 is TGTGCCAGCAGTTACCCCGCAGGGAACACTGAAGCTTTCTTT. Translated, it gives CASSYPAGNTEAFF. The chain links TRBV6-9 to TRBJ1-1; D ambiguous. The germline CDR1 and CDR2 sequences are MNHGY and SVAAGI. V lost 3 bases, J lost 1 base, and 9 bases lay in between. The CDR3 length is 14 residues.

This clonotype rates as medium-sized (0.01 to 0.1%). The genes are TRBV7-2 and TRBJ2-5; TRBD2 matches 8 bases. CDR3 length: 16 amino acids. The J segment lost 4 bases and the V segment lost 1 base, leaving 8 bases of the junction unmatched. Germline CDR1 and CDR2: SGHTA and FQGNSA. For the CDR3, the DNA is TGTGCCAGCAGCTTAGGGCGGGGAGCGGGAGTAGAGACCCAGTACTTC. Its translation is CASSLGRGAGVETQYF.

This clonotype came up once. The CDR3 loop reads CASSFGQGRSPLHF. CDR3 DNA sequence: TGTGCCAGCAGTTTCGGGCAGGGCAGGTCACCCCTCCACTTT. The V call is TRBV12-3 or TRBV12-4, the J call TRBJ1-6; perhaps TRBD1 as D (5 bases). V was shortened by 3 bases and J by 10 bases, with 13 bases between the two germline ends. The CDR3 length is 14 residues.

This clonotype was seen a single time. The genes are TRBV7-2 and TRBJ2-3; D not resolved. Looked up from germline, CDR1 is SGHTA and CDR2 is FQGNSA. CDR3 length equals 13 residues. Trimming removed 4 bases at V and 4 bases at J, with 9 bases between. CDR3 in DNA: TGTGCCAGCAGCTCATTACGGTCAGATACGCAGTATTTT. This sequence encodes CASSSLRSDTQYF.

This clonotype was seen many times. A read error may be the cause here, since a much bigger clone is one base away. This chain joins TRBV28 and TRBJ2-1; 12 nucleotides match TRBD2. The V gene end was trimmed by 7 bases and the J gene end by 2 bases; junction bases not matched to a gene: 9. Looked up from germline, CDR1 is MDHEN and CDR2 is SYDVKM. The CDR3 extends over 17 amino acids. The CDR3 region is CASMTSGGGRAYNEQFF. The CDR3 region has the DNA TGTGCCAGCATGACTAGCGGGGGAGGGCGGGCCTACAATGAGCAGTTCTTC. Full variable domain (rest looked up from reference TRBV28 and TRBJ2-1): DVKVTQSSRYLVKRTGEKVFLECVQDMDHENMFWYRQDPGLGLRLIYFSYDVKMKEKGDIPEGYSVSREKKERFSLILESASTNQTSMYLCASMTSGGGRAYNEQFFGPGTRLTVL.

The chain carries TRBV12-3 or TRBV12-4 and TRBJ1-1; weak D call: TRBD1 (5 bases). V dropped 11 bases and J dropped 3 bases, with 22 bases sitting between them. This CDR3 region has 15 residues. For the CDR3, the DNA is TGTGCCGTCAGTTCGATCGTTCTGGGGGACACTGAAGCTTTCTTT. It codes for CAVSSIVLGDTEAFF.

The chain is built from TRBV2 and TRBJ1-1; no definite D call. The CDR3 spans 13 residues. Trimming cost V 7 bases and J 1 base, with 10 bases left between them. In germline, CDR1 is SNHLY, CDR2 FYNNEI. CDR3 in DNA: TGTGCCAGCACCGCCGGGTGGAACACTGAAGCTTTCTTT. This gives the protein CASTAGWNTEAFF. Combining the CDR3 with reference TRBV2 and TRBJ1-1 gives the whole variable domain EPEVTQTPSHQVTQMGQEVILRCVPISNHLYFYWYRQILGQKVEFLVSFYNNEISEKSEIFDDQFSVERPDGSNFTLKIRSTKLEDSAMYFCASTAGWNTEAFFGQGTRLTVV.